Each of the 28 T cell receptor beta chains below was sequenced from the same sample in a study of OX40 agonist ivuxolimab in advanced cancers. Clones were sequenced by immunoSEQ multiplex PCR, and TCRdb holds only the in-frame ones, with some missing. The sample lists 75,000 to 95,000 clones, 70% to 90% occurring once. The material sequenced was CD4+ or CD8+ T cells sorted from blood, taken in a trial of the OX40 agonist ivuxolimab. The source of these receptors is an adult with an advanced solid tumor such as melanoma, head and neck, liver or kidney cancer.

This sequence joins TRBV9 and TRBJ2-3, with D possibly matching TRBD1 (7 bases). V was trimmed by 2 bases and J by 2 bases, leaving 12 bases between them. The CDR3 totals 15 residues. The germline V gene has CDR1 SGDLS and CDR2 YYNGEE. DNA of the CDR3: TGTGCCAGCAGCGTGTCAGGGGGGTTCACAGATACGCAGTATTTT. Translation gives CASSVSGGFTDTQYF.

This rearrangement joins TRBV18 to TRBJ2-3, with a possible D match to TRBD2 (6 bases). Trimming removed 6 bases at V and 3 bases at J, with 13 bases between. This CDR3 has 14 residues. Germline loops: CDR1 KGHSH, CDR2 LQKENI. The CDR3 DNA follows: TGTGCCAGCTCCGACTGGAGGGCAACAGATACGCAGTATTTT. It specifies CASSDWRATDTQYF. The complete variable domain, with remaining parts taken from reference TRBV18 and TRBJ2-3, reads NAGVMQNPRHLVRRRGQEARLRCSPMKGHSHVYWYRQLPEEGLKFMVYLQKENIIDESGMPKERFSAEFPKEGPSILRIQQVVRGDSAAYFCASSDWRATDTQYFGPGTRLTVL.

The CDR3 DNA is TGTGCCAGCAGCTTAGGGCTAGCGGGAGACGAGACCCAGTACTTC. Protein sequence: CASSLGLAGDETQYF. The chain combines TRBV11-3 with TRBJ2-5, with 10 bases that match TRBD2. Germline trimming cut 1 base from V and 5 bases from J; bases unmatched to any gene: 4. Germline-derived CDR1 and CDR2 are SGHNT and YENEEA. The CDR3 is 15 amino acids.

The CDR3 bases are TGTGCCAGCAGCTTAGTTGGTAGCGGGAGTTACGAGCAGTACTTC. It encodes CASSLVGSGSYEQYF. V usage is TRBV11-2 and J usage is TRBJ2-7; 9 bases align to TRBD2. This CDR3 is 15 amino acids long. Germline loops: CDR1 SGHAT, CDR2 FQNNGV. Trimming cost V 1 base and J 4 bases; bases outside gene matches: 5.

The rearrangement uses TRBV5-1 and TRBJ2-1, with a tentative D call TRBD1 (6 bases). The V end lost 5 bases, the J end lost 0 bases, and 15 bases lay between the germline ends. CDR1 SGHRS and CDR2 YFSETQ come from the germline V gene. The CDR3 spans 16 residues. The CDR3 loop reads CASRAGVAISYNEQFF. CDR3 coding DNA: TGCGCCAGCAGAGCAGGGGTGGCGATCTCCTACAATGAGCAGTTCTTC.

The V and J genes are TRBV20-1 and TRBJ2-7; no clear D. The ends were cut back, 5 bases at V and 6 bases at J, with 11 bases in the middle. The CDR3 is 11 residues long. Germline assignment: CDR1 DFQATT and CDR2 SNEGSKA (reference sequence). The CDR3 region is CSAPGVSEQYF. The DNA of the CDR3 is TGCAGTGCTCCAGGTGTATCCGAGCAGTACTTC.

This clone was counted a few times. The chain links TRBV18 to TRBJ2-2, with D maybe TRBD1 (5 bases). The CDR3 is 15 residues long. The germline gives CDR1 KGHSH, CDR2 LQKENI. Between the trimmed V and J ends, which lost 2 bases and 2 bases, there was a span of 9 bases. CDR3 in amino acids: CASSPIGVNTGELFF. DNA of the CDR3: TGTGCCAGCTCACCAATAGGGGTCAACACCGGGGAGCTGTTTTTT.

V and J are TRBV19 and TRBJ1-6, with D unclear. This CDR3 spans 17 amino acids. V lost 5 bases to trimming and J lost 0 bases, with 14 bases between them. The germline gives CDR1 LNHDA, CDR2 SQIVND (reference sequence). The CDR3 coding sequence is TGTGCCAGTAGTCAGACTGGCGTGAGCTCCTATAATTCACCCCTCCACTTT. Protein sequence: CASSQTGVSSYNSPLHF.

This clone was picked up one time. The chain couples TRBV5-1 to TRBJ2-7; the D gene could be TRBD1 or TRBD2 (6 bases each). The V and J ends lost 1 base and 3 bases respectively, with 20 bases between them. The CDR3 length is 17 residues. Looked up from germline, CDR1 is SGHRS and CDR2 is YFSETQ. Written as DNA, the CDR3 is TGCGCCAGCAGCTTGTGGGGGGCCTCCGACAGGAACTACGAGCAGTACTTC. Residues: CASSLWGASDRNYEQYF.

CDR3 nucleotide sequence: TGTGCCAGCAGCGTAGAAGGTTACACTAGCACAGATACGCAGTATTTT. Translating it yields CASSVEGYTSTDTQYF. The chain recombines TRBV9 with TRBJ2-3; D unresolved. The CDR3 sequence is 16 residues long. The germline gives CDR1 SGDLS, CDR2 YYNGEE. The V end lost 0 bases, the J end lost 0 bases, and 11 bases lay between the germline ends. Combining the CDR3 with reference TRBV9 and TRBJ2-3 gives the whole variable domain DSGVTQTPKHLITATGQRVTLRCSPRSGDLSVYWYQQSLDQGLQFLIQYYNGEERAKGNILERFSAQQFPDLHSELNLSSLELGDSALYFCASSVEGYTSTDTQYFGPGTRLTVL.

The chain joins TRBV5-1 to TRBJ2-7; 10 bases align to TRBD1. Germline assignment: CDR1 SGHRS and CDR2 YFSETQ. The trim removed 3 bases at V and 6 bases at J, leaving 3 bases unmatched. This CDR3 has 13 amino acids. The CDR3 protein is CASSWDRGGEQYF. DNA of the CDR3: TGCGCCAGCAGCTGGGACAGGGGAGGCGAGCAGTACTTC.

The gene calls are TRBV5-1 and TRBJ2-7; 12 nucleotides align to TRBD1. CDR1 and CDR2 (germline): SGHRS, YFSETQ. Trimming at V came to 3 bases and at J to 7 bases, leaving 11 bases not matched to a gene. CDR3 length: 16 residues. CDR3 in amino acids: CASSSLGQGASREQYF. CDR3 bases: TGCGCCAGCAGCTCGTTGGGACAGGGGGCTTCGAGGGAGCAGTACTTC.

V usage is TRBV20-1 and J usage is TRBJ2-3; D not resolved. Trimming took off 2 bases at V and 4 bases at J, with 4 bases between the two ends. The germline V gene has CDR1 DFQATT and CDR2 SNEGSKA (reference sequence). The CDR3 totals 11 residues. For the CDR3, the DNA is TGCAGTGCTAGAAAGCCAGATACGCAGTATTTT. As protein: CSARKPDTQYF.

The CDR3 sequence is CASSPQRGLQETQYF. DNA of the CDR3: TGCGCCAGCAGCCCCCAGCGGGGCCTCCAAGAGACCCAGTACTTC. The V and J genes are TRBV4-1 and TRBJ2-5; 7 bases agree with TRBD2. Trimming at V came to 4 bases and at J to 1 base, leaving 6 bases not matched to a gene. CDR3 size: 15 residues. The germline gives CDR1 MGHRA, CDR2 YSYEKL.

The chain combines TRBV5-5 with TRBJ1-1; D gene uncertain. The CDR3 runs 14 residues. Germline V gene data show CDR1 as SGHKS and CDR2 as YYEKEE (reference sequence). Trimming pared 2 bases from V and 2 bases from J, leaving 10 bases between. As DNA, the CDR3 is TGTGCCAGCAGCTTCGTCGAAAAAAACACTGAAGCTTTCTTT. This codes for CASSFVEKNTEAFF.

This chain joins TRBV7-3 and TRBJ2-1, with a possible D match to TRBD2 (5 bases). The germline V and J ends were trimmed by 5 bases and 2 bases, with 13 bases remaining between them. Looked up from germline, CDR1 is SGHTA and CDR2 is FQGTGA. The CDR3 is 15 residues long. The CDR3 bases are TGTGCCAGCAGCCAAGGAACGGGGACCTACAATGAGCAGTTCTTC. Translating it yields CASSQGTGTYNEQFF.

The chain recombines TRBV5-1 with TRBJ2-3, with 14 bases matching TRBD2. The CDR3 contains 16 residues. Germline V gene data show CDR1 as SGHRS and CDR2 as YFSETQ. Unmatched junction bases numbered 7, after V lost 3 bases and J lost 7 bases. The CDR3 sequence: CASSWGLAGVINTQYF. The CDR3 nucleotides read TGCGCCAGCAGCTGGGGACTAGCGGGAGTAATAAATACGCAGTATTTT.

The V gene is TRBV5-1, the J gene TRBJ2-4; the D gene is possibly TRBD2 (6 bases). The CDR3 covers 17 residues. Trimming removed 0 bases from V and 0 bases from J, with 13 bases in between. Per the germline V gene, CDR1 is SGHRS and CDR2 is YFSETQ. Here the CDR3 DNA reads TGCGCCAGCAGCTTGGCCGAAACGGGGGTAGCCAAAAACATTCAGTACTTC. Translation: CASSLAETGVAKNIQYF.

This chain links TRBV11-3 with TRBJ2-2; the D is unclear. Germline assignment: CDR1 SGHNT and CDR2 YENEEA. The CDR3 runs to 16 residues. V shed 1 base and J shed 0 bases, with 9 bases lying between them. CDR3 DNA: TGTGCCAGCAGCTTAGGGATGGCCTCGAACACCGGGGAGCTGTTTTTT. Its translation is CASSLGMASNTGELFF.

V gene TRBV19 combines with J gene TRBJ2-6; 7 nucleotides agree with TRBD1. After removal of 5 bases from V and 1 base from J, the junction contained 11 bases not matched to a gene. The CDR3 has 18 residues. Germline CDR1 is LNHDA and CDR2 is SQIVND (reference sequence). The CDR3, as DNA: TGTGCCAGTAGTCCCACATCCTTACAGGGGTCTGGGGCCAACGTCCTGACTTTC. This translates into CASSPTSLQGSGANVLTF.

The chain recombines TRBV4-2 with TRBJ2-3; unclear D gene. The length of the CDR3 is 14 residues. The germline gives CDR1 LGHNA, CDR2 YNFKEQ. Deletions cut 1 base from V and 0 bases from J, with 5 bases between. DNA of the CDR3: TGTGCCAGCAGCCAAGGGCAGAGCACAGATACGCAGTATTTT. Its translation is CASSQGQSTDTQYF.

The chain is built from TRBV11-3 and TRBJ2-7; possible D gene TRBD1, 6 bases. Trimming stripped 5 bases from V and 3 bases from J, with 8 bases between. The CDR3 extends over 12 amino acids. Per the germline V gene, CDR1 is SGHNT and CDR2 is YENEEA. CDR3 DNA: TGTGCCAGCAGCGCGACAGGCTACGAGCAGTACTTC. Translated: CASSATGYEQYF.

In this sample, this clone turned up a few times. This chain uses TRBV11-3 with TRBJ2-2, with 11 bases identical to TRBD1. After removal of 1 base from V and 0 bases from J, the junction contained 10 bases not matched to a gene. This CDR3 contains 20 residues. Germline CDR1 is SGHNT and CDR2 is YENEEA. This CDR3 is CASSLALGQGAFSNTGELFF. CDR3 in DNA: TGTGCCAGCAGCTTAGCGCTAGGACAGGGGGCCTTTTCGAACACCGGGGAGCTGTTTTTT.

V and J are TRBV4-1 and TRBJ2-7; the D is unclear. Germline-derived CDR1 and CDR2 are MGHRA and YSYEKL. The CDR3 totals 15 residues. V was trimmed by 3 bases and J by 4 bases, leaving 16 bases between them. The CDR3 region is CASSHPARKNYEQYF. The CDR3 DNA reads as TGCGCCAGCAGCCACCCCGCGAGGAAGAATTACGAGCAGTACTTC.

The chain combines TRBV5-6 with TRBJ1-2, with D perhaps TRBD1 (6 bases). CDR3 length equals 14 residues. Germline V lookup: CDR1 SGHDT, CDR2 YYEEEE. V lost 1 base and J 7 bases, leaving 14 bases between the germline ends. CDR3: CASSLTGWGSGYTF. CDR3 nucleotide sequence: TGTGCCAGCAGCTTGACAGGGTGGGGCTCTGGCTACACCTTC.

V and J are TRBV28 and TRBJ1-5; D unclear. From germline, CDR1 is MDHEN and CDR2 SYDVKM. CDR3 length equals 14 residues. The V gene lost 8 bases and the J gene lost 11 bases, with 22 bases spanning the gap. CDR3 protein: CASRQLTRRRTQHF. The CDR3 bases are TGTGCCAGCCGCCAGTTAACAAGGAGGAGGACCCAGCATTTT.

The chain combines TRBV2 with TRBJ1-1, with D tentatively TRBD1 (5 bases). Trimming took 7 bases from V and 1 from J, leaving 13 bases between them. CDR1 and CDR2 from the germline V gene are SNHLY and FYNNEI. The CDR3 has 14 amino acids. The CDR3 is CASTRDLTNTEAFF. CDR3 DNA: TGTGCCAGCACCAGGGATTTAACGAACACTGAAGCTTTCTTT. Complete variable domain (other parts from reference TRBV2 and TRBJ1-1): EPEVTQTPSHQVTQMGQEVILRCVPISNHLYFYWYRQILGQKVEFLVSFYNNEISEKSEIFDDQFSVERPDGSNFTLKIRSTKLEDSAMYFCASTRDLTNTEAFFGQGTRLTVV.

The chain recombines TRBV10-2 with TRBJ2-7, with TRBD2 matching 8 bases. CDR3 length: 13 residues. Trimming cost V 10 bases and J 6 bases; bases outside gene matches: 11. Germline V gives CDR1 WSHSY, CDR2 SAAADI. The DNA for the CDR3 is TGCGCCACCCGGGGGGGGTCAGTTGGCGAGCAGTACTTC. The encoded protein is CATRGGSVGEQYF.